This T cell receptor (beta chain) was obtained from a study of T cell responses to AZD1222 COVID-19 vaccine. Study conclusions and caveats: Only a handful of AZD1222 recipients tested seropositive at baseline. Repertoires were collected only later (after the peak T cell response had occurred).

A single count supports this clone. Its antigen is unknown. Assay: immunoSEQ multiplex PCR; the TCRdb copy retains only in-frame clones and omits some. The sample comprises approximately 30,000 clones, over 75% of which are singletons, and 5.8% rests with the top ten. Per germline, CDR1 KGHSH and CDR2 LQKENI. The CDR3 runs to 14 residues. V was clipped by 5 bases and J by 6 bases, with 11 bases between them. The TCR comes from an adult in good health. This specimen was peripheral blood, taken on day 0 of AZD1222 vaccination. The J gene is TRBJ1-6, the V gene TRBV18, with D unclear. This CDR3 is CASSFDTANSPLHF. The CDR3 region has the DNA TGTGCCAGCTCATTCGACACCGCTAATTCACCCCTCCACTTT.